This TCR beta chain was documented in a study of graft-versus-host responses after intestinal transplantation. Regarding the study as a whole: Early declines in HvG clones that occurred post-transplant were associated with peak circulating GvH clone levels. Detection of GvH clones occurred in recipient marrow, and some had their first appearance in ileum or blood.

To note about this clone: Antigen specificity is unknown.

Profiling relied on immunoSEQ multiplex PCR, and the TCRdb table lists in-frame clones only, not all of them. This table has about 70,000 clones, 80% to 95% appearing once. This CDR3 has 14 amino acids. Trimming stripped 5 bases from V and 4 bases from J, with 14 bases between. Germline-derived CDR1 and CDR2 are SGHVS and FQNEAQ. Sample: unstimulated CD8+ T cells sorted from spleen or lymph node cells, taken before intestinal transplant. This TCR came from a human donor who received an intestinal transplant. The chain joins TRBV7-8 to TRBJ1-1; tentative D call: TRBD1 (5 bases). The CDR3 region is CASSGTAGFTEAFF. The CDR3 DNA reads TGTGCCAGCAGCGGCACAGCAGGGTTCACTGAAGCTTTCTTT.